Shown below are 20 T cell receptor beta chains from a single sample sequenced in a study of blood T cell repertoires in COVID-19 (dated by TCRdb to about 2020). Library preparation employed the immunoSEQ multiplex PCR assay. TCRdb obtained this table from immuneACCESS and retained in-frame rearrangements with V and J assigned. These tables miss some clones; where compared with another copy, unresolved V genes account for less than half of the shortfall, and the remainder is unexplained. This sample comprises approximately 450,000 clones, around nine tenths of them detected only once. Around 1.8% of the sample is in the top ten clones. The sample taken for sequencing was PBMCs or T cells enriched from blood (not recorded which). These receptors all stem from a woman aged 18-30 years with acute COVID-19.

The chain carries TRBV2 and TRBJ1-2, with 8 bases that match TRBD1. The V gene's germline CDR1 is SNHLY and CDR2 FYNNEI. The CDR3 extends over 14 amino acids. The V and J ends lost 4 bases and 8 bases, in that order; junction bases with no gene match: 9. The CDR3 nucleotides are TGTGCCAGCAGTGTGAAAGCAGGGGGCAGCGGCTACACCTTC. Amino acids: CASSVKAGGSGYTF.

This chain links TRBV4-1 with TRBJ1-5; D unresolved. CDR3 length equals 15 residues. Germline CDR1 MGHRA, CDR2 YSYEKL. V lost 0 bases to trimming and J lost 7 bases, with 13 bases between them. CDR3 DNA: TGCGCCAGCAGCCAAGATCTATTCCTGAGACAGCCCCAGCATTTT. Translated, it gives CASSQDLFLRQPQHF.

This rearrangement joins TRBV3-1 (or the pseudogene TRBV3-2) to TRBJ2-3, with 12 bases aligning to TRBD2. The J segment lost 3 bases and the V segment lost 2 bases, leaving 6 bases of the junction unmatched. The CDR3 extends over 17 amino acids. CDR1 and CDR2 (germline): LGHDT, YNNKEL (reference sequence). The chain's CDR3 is CASSQPSGGAFTDTQYF. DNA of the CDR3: TGTGCCAGCAGCCAACCTAGCGGGGGGGCCTTTACAGATACGCAGTATTTT.

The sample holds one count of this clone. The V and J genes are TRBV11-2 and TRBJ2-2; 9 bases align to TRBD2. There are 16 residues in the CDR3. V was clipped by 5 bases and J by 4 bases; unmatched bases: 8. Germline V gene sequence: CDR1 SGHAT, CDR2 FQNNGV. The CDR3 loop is CASSRNRLAVTGELFF. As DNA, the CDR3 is TGTGCCAGCAGCCGAAACCGACTAGCGGTCACCGGGGAGCTGTTTTTT.

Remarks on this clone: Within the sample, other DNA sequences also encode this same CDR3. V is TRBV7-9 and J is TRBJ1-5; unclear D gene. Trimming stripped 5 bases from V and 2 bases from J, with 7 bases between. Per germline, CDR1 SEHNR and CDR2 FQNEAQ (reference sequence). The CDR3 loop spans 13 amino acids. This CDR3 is CASSPGGNQPQHF. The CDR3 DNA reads TGTGCCAGCAGCCCAGGCGGCAATCAGCCCCAGCATTTT.

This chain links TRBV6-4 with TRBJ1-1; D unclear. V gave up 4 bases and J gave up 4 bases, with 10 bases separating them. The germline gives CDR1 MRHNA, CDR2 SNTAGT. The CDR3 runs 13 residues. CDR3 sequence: CASSASRITEAFF. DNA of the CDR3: TGTGCCAGCAGTGCCAGCAGGATCACTGAAGCTTTCTTT.

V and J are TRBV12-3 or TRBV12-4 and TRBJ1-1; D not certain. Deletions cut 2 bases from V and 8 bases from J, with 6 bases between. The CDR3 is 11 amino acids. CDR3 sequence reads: CASSLKEEAFF. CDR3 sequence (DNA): TGTGCCAGCAGTTTAAAAGAGGAAGCTTTCTTT.

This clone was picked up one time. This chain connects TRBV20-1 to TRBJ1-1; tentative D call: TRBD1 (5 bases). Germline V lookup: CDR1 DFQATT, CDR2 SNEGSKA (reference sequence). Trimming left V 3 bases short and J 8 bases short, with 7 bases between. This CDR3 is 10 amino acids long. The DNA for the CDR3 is TGCAGTGCTAGGGGGCAGGAAGCTTTCTTT. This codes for CSARGQEAFF.

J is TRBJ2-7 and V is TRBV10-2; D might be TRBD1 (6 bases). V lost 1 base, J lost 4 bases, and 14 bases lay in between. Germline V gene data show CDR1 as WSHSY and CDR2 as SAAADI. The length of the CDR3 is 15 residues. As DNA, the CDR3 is TGCGCCAGCAGTGAGTATCCGGGACACCTATACGAGCAGTACTTC. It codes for CASSEYPGHLYEQYF.

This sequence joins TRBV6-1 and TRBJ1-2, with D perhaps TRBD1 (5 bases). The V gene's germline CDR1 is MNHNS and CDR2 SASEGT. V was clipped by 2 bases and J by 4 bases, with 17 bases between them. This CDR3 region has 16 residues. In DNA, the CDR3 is TGTGCCAGCAGTGAAACGGGACTCCTAGGTGGCTATGGCTACACCTTC. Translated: CASSETGLLGGYGYTF.

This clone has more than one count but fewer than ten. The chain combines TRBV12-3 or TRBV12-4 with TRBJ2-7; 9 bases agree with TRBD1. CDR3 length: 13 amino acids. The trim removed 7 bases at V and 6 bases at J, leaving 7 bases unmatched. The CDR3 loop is CASKTGGGSEQYF. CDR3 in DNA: TGTGCCAGCAAGACAGGGGGGGGAAGCGAGCAGTACTTC.

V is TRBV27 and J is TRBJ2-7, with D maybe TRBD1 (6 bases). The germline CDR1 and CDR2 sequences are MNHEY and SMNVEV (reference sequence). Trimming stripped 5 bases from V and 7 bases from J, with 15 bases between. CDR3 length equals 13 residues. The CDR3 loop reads CASSPPTGQEQYF. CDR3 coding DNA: TGTGCCAGCAGTCCACCGACAGGCCAAGAGCAGTACTTC.

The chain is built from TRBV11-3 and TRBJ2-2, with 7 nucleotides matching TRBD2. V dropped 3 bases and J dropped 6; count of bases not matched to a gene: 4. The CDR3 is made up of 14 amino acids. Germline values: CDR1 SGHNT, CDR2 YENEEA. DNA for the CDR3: TGTGCCAGCAGCTTGGCGGGGGATCCCGGGGAGCTGTTTTTT. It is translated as CASSLAGDPGELFF.

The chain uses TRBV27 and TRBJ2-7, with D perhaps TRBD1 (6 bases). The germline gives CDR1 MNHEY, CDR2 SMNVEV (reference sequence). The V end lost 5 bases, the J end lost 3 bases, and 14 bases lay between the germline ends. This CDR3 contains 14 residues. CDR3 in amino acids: CASSIQGSHYEQYF. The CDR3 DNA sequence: TGTGCCAGCAGTATACAGGGTTCCCACTACGAGCAGTACTTC.

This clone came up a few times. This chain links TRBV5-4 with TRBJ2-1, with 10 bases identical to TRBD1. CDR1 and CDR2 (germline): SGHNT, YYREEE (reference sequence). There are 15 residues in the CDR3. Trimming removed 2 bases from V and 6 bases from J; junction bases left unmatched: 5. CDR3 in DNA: TGTGCCAGCAGCTTTCGACAGGGGGCCTCCAATGAGCAGTTCTTC. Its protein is CASSFRQGASNEQFF.

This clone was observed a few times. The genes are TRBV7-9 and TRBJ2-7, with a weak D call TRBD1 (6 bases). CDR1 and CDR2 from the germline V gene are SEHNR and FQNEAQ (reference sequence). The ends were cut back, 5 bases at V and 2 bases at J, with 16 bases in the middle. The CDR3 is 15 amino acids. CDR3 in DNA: TGTGCCAGCAGCGAACTCCGGGACATCCCCTACGAGCAGTACTTC. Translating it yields CASSELRDIPYEQYF.

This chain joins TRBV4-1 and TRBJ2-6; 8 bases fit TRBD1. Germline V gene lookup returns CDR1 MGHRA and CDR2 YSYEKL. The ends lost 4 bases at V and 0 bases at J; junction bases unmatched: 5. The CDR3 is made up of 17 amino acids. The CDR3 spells CASSLGQGSSGANVLTF. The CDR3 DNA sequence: TGCGCCAGCAGCCTCGGACAGGGAAGCTCTGGGGCCAACGTCCTGACTTTC.

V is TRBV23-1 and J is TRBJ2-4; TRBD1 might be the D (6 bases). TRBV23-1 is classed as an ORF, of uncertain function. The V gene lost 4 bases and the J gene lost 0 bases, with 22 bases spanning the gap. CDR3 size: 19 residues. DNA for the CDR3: TGCGCCAGCAGTCCTCCGGGACAACCGAAGATCCTAGCCAAAAACATTCAGTACTTC. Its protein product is CASSPPGQPKILAKNIQYF.

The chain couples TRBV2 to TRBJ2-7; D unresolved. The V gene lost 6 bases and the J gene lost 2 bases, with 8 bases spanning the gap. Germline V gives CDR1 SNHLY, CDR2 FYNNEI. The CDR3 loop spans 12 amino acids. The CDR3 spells CASRTATYEQYF. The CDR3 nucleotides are TGTGCCAGCAGAACTGCTACCTACGAGCAGTACTTC.

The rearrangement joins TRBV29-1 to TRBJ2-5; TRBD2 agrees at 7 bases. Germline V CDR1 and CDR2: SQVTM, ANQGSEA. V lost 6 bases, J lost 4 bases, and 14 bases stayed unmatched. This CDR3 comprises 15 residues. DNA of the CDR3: TGCAGCGTGGGTTTAGCGGGTTCGATCCCAGAGACCCAGTACTTC. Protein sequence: CSVGLAGSIPETQYF.